Following are 27 T cell receptor beta chains from one sample sequenced in a study of blood T cell repertoires in COVID-19. Clones were read by immunoSEQ multiplex PCR, and TCRdb kept only the in-frame ones, dropping some. The sample contains about 260,000 clones, 70% to 90% of which appear only once. The specimen was peripheral blood. The receptor source for this set is a woman in her fifties or sixties with acute or convalescent COVID-19.

The chain carries TRBV30 and TRBJ1-4, with D possibly TRBD1 on 5 matching bases. The CDR3 covers 13 residues. V lost 5 bases, J lost 6 bases, and 13 bases lay in between. Germline V gives CDR1 GTSNPN, CDR2 SVGIG (reference sequence). The CDR3 reads CAWGRASYEKLFF. The CDR3 region has the DNA TGTGCCTGGGGCAGGGCAAGTTATGAAAAACTGTTTTTT.

The genes are TRBV5-5 and TRBJ2-1, with TRBD2 matching 8 bases. The CDR3 is 15 amino acids. Per germline, CDR1 SGHKS and CDR2 YYEKEE (reference sequence). V gave up 1 base and J gave up 2 bases; unmatched junction bases: 2. CDR3 coding DNA: TGTGCCAGCAGCTTGAGACTAGCGACCTACAATGAGCAGTTCTTC. Protein product: CASSLRLATYNEQFF.

This chain connects TRBV6-5 to TRBJ1-6; TRBD1 aligns across 9 bases. Germline values: CDR1 MNHEY, CDR2 SVGAGI. Germline trimming cut 7 bases from V and 10 bases from J; bases unmatched to any gene: 11. The CDR3 has 15 amino acids. CDR3 protein: CASTRPGQGNSPLHF. CDR3 coding DNA: TGTGCCAGCACCAGACCGGGACAGGGAAACTCACCCCTCCACTTT.

This clone was detected once. CDR3 protein: CASSAQGTGYYEQYF. Here the CDR3 DNA reads TGTGCCAGCAGCGCCCAAGGGACAGGCTACTACGAGCAGTACTTC. The chain links TRBV7-2 to TRBJ2-7, with 8 bases matching TRBD1. Trimming removed 5 bases from V and 3 bases from J; junction bases left unmatched: 9. This CDR3 has 15 amino acids. CDR1 is SGHTA and CDR2 is FQGNSA in the germline V gene.

The V gene is TRBV6-5, the J gene TRBJ1-1, with a possible D match to TRBD1 (6 bases). Germline V lookup: CDR1 MNHEY, CDR2 SVGAGI. The CDR3 runs 14 residues. V gave up 5 bases and J gave up 3 bases, with 13 bases separating them. CDR3 bases: TGTGCCAGCAGTACGACGGACAGTCACACTGAAGCTTTCTTT. Protein: CASSTTDSHTEAFF.

The chain carries TRBV28 and TRBJ1-5, with D perhaps TRBD1 (6 bases). Trimming removed 6 bases from V and 0 bases from J, with 18 bases in between. CDR1 is MDHEN, CDR2 SYDVKM, per germline. The CDR3 spans 17 residues. As DNA, the CDR3 is TGTGCCAGCAGCGCTTCCCCGGACAGCTATAGCAATCAGCCCCAGCATTTT. This sequence encodes CASSASPDSYSNQPQHF.

V usage is TRBV20-1 and J usage is TRBJ1-2; no reliable D call. CDR1 DFQATT and CDR2 SNEGSKA come from the germline V gene (reference sequence). V was cut by 5 bases and J by 6 bases, with 7 bases left in between. The CDR3 length is 10 residues. CDR3 sequence (DNA): TGCAGTGCTGACGAGGATGGCTACACCTTC. Its protein product is CSADEDGYTF.

The genes are TRBV2 and TRBJ2-5; no definite D call. Germline-derived CDR1 and CDR2 are SNHLY and FYNNEI. Trimming took off 4 bases at V and 3 bases at J, with 9 bases between the two ends. This CDR3 contains 13 residues. The CDR3 reads CASSAEQKETQYF. The CDR3 DNA reads TGTGCCAGCAGTGCAGAACAGAAAGAGACCCAGTACTTC.

This sequence joins TRBV4-1 and TRBJ2-7, with 8 bases identical to TRBD1. The germline V gene encodes CDR1 MGHRA and CDR2 YSYEKL. V was pared by 5 bases and J by 0 bases, with 6 bases of the junction left unmatched. The CDR3 loop spans 15 amino acids. The CDR3 DNA reads TGCGCCAGCAGCTCCTGGACAGGGACCTCCTACGAGCAGTACTTC. Its translation: CASSSWTGTSYEQYF.

The V gene is TRBV18, the J gene TRBJ1-4; possibly TRBD1 for D (5 bases). Germline CDR1 and CDR2: KGHSH and LQKENI. The CDR3 length is 13 residues. Trimming shortened V by 5 bases and J by 8 bases, and 12 bases separated the two germline ends. DNA for the CDR3: TGTGCCAGCTCAGAAGGGGCCCGGGAAAAACTGTTTTTT. Protein: CASSEGAREKLFF. The full variable domain, completed using reference TRBV18 and TRBJ1-4, is NAGVMQNPRHLVRRRGQEARLRCSPMKGHSHVYWYRQLPEEGLKFMVYLQKENIIDESGMPKERFSAEFPKEGPSILRIQQVVRGDSAAYFCASSEGAREKLFFGSGTQLSVL.

About this clone itself: Additional DNA sequences in this sample encode the identical CDR3. The rearrangement uses TRBV2 and TRBJ2-1; no clear D gene. The CDR3 spans 11 residues. Between the trimmed V and J ends, which lost 6 bases and 4 bases, there was a span of 4 bases. The V gene's germline CDR1 is SNHLY and CDR2 FYNNEI. The CDR3: CASRLYNEQFF. As DNA, the CDR3 is TGTGCCAGCAGACTATACAATGAGCAGTTCTTC.

The chain recombines TRBV19 with TRBJ2-3; TRBD2 aligns across 8 bases. V shed 8 bases and J 2 bases; nucleotides not matched to a gene: 15. The CDR3 totals 17 residues. In germline, CDR1 is LNHDA, CDR2 SQIVND (reference sequence). CDR3 sequence: CASPPLGLGDNTDTQYF. In nucleotides, the CDR3 is TGTGCCAGTCCTCCCCTGGGACTAGGGGACAACACAGATACGCAGTATTTT.

This sequence joins TRBV11-3 and TRBJ2-1; no clear D. The CDR3 totals 13 residues. Trimming removed 0 bases at V and 7 bases at J, with 7 bases between. Germline V gene data show CDR1 as SGHNT and CDR2 as YENEEA. CDR3 sequence reads: CASSLESRNEQFF. In nucleotides, the CDR3 is TGTGCCAGCAGCTTAGAATCGAGAAATGAGCAGTTCTTC. Using reference TRBV11-3 and TRBJ2-1 for the parts outside the CDR3, the full variable domain is EAGVVQSPRYKIIEKKQPVAFWCNPISGHNTLYWYLQNLGQGPELLIRYENEEAVDDSQLPKDRFSAERLKGVDSTLKIQPAELGDSAVYLCASSLESRNEQFFGPGTRLTVL.

The chain recombines TRBV5-4 with TRBJ2-7; TRBD2 matches 13 bases. V gave up 4 bases and J gave up 1 base; unmatched junction bases: 5. CDR1 is SGHNT and CDR2 is YYREEE in the germline V gene (reference sequence). This CDR3 has 16 residues. The CDR3 bases are TGTGCCAGCAGCCGCGGGGGACTAGCGGGATCCTACGAGCAGTACTTC. It is translated as CASSRGGLAGSYEQYF.

In nucleotides, the CDR3 is TGTGCCAGCAGCCGACTGGGCCGAGAAATGCGGGCAGCTTTCTTT. Translated: CASSRLGREMRAAFF. The V call is TRBV2, the J call TRBJ1-1; D call uncertain. The CDR3 length is 15 residues. V was shortened by 6 bases and J by 10 bases, with 24 bases between the two germline ends. Germline-derived CDR1 and CDR2 are SNHLY and FYNNEI.

This chain joins TRBV11-2 and TRBJ1-1; 8 bases match TRBD1. Germline V gene data show CDR1 as SGHAT and CDR2 as FQNNGV. The CDR3 consists of 15 residues. The J segment lost 0 bases and the V segment lost 2 bases, leaving 2 bases of the junction unmatched. CDR3 bases: TGTGCCAGCAGCTTATGGGGACAGGTGAACACTGAAGCTTTCTTT. Translated: CASSLWGQVNTEAFF.

This clone has only a few counts. The genes are TRBV29-1 and TRBJ1-2, with 11 positions matching TRBD1. This CDR3 contains 17 residues. V shed 2 bases and J 6 bases; nucleotides not matched to a gene: 14. Germline V CDR1 and CDR2: SQVTM, ANQGSEA. The DNA for the CDR3 is TGCAGCGTTGAACCTACCCTGGGGACAGGGGGATGGGATGGCTACACCTTC. Translated: CSVEPTLGTGGWDGYTF. The full variable domain, rest sourced from reference TRBV29-1 and TRBJ1-2, is SAVISQKPSRDICQRGTSLTIQCQVDSQVTMMFWYRQQPGQSLTLIATANQGSEATYESGFVIDKFPISRPNLTFSTLTVSNMSPEDSSIYLCSVEPTLGTGGWDGYTFGSGTRLTVV.

This sequence joins TRBV5-4 and TRBJ2-5; 10 positions agree with TRBD2. This CDR3 is built from 17 residues. Germline V gene sequence: CDR1 SGHNT, CDR2 YYREEE (reference sequence). V lost 4 bases, J lost 5 bases, and 14 bases stayed unmatched. The CDR3 sequence is CASSRRASGSSMETQYF. The DNA of the CDR3 is TGTGCCAGCAGCCGTAGGGCTAGCGGGAGTAGTATGGAGACCCAGTACTTC.

This chain connects TRBV5-1 to TRBJ1-5, with no clear D. Trimming removed 0 bases from V and 6 bases from J, with 13 bases in between. Germline CDR1 SGHRS, CDR2 YFSETQ. The CDR3 contains 15 residues. The CDR3 DNA sequence: TGCGCCAGCAGCTTGGGGACTCCAGGAGGTCAGCCCCAGCATTTT. Translating it yields CASSLGTPGGQPQHF.

This chain uses TRBV5-4 with TRBJ2-1; TRBD2 might be the D (5 bases). The CDR3 is 14 residues long. Germline V gene sequence: CDR1 SGHNT, CDR2 YYREEE (reference sequence). Deletions cut 1 base from V and 3 bases from J, with 8 bases between. This CDR3 reads CASSLPRGYNEQFF. The CDR3 nucleotides read TGTGCCAGCAGCTTGCCCCGGGGCTACAATGAGCAGTTCTTC.

The chain uses TRBV5-1 and TRBJ2-7, with D perhaps matching TRBD1 (5 bases). V lost 5 bases and J lost 0, with 9 bases in between. Germline CDR1 reads SGHRS; CDR2 reads YFSETQ. The CDR3 runs 13 residues. The CDR3 is CASRRDSSYEQYF. In DNA form, the CDR3 reads TGCGCCAGCAGACGCGACAGCTCCTACGAGCAGTACTTC.

The CDR3 region has the DNA TGTGCCAGCAGCTTGGGGAACAGGGTAGGAGAAAAACTGTTTTTT. This sequence encodes CASSLGNRVGEKLFF. The chain is built from TRBV11-2 and TRBJ1-4; D is perhaps TRBD1 (6 bases). Germline lookup yields CDR1 SGHAT and CDR2 FQNNGV. This CDR3 has 15 residues. The V and J ends lost 3 bases and 8 bases respectively, with 16 bases between them.

This CDR3 is CASSQDRREFRLHNEQFF. Here the CDR3 DNA reads TGTGCCAGCAGCCAAGATCGACGGGAGTTCCGTCTCCACAATGAGCAGTTCTTC. V is TRBV3-1 (or the pseudogene TRBV3-2) and J is TRBJ2-1, with a tentative D call TRBD2 (6 bases). CDR1 is LGHDT and CDR2 is YNNKEL in the germline V gene (reference sequence). V dropped 0 bases and J dropped 5 bases, with 20 bases sitting between them. CDR3 length: 18 residues.

The sample holds one count of this clone. The chain recombines TRBV7-2 with TRBJ2-3; TRBD1 might be the D (5 bases). Germline V lookup: CDR1 SGHTA, CDR2 FQGNSA. The CDR3 is 15 residues long. V shed 3 bases and J shed 3 bases, with 13 bases lying between them. The CDR3 loop is CASSFGAINTDTQYF. The CDR3 region has the DNA TGTGCCAGCAGCTTTGGGGCAATAAATACAGATACGCAGTATTTT. Full variable domain (rest looked up from reference TRBV7-2 and TRBJ2-3): GAGVSQSPSNKVTEKGKDVELRCDPISGHTALYWYRQSLGQGLEFLIYFQGNSAPDKSGLPSDRFSAERTGGSVSTLTIQRTQQEDSAVYLCASSFGAINTDTQYFGPGTRLTVL.

The rearrangement joins TRBV11-3 to TRBJ2-3; the match to TRBD2 covers 10 bases. The V gene end was trimmed by 5 bases and the J gene end by 2 bases; junction bases not matched to a gene: 13. From germline, CDR1 is SGHNT and CDR2 YENEEA. The CDR3 runs 18 residues. CDR3 region: CASSPLGQTSGYTDTQYF. The CDR3 DNA reads as TGTGCCAGCAGCCCCTTGGGGCAGACTAGCGGGTACACAGATACGCAGTATTTT.

The chain joins TRBV5-6 to TRBJ2-2, with 10 nucleotides matching TRBD2. Unmatched junction bases numbered 16, after V lost 2 bases and J lost 6 bases. This CDR3 is built from 19 residues. The germline CDR1 and CDR2 sequences are SGHDT and YYEEEE. In DNA, the CDR3 is TGTGCCAGCAGCTTCCGATGGGCTAGCGGGAGTATTAGGGCCGGGGAGCTGTTTTTT. Its translation is CASSFRWASGSIRAGELFF.

V and J are TRBV6-4 and TRBJ2-3; 14 bases fit TRBD2. V lost 5 bases to trimming and J lost 5 bases; unmatched junction nucleotides: 3. The CDR3 has 15 residues. The germline CDR1 and CDR2 sequences are MRHNA and SNTAGT. The CDR3 region has the DNA TGTGCCAGCAGTAAAGGACTAGCGGGAGGAGATACGCAGTATTTT. It encodes CASSKGLAGGDTQYF.